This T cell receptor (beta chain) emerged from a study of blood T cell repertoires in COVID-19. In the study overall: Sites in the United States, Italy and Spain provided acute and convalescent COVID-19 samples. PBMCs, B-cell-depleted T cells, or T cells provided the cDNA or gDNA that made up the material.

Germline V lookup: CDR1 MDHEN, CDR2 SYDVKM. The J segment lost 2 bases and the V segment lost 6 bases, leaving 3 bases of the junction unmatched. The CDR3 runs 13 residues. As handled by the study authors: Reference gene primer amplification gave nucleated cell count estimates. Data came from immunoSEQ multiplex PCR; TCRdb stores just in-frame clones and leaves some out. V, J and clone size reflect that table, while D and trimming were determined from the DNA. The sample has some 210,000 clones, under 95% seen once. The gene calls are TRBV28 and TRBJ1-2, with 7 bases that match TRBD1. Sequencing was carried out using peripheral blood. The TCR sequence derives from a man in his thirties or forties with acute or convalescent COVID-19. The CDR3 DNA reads TGTGCCAGCAGAGAACAGGGGAACTATGGCTACACCTTC. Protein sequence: CASREQGNYGYTF.